These 17 T cell receptor beta chains were all obtained from the same sample, sequenced in a study of tumor-infiltrating lymphocytes in oesophageal squamous cell carcinoma. A single record per CDR3 protein comes from TCRdb applying MiXCR to the PCR reads. The sample holds some 14,000 distinct CDR3 sequences, around 46% seen once. Sequenced sample: esophageal tumor tissue. The origin of the receptors is a male donor with esophageal squamous cell carcinoma.

This clonotype was found a few times. This chain links TRBV7-9 with TRBJ2-3; D may be TRBD1 (5 bases). Germline CDR1 is SEHNR and CDR2 is FQNEAQ (reference sequence). This CDR3 spans 16 amino acids. V was clipped by 6 bases and J by 13 bases, with 29 bases between them. The CDR3 loop is CASSHSSGRLVRREYF. CDR3 DNA: TGTGCCAGCAGTCATTCCTCAGGGCGACTTGTTCGTCGTGAGTATTTT.

This rearrangement joins TRBV28 to TRBJ1-4; 8 bases are a match to TRBD1. Germline-derived CDR1 and CDR2 are MDHEN and SYDVKM. This CDR3 has 14 amino acids. Trimming at V came to 4 bases and at J to 7 bases, leaving 5 bases not matched to a gene. The CDR3 spells CASSWTGSREKLFF. The DNA for the CDR3 is TGTGCCAGCAGTTGGACAGGGTCACGTGAAAAACTGTTTTTT.

The sample holds many counts of this clonotype. V usage is TRBV6-1 and J usage is TRBJ1-5; D might be TRBD1 (6 bases). This CDR3 comprises 14 residues. Germline lookup yields CDR1 MNHNS and CDR2 SASEGT. The germline V and J ends were trimmed by 5 bases and 4 bases, with 12 bases remaining between them. The CDR3 bases are TGTGCCAGCAGTTTACAGGGAGGGAATCAGCCCCAGCATTTT. It specifies CASSLQGGNQPQHF.

This clonotype was recorded only once. The gene calls are TRBV7-4 and TRBJ2-4; D is possibly TRBD1 (6 bases). The CDR3 has 16 amino acids. V gave up 5 bases and J gave up 0 bases, with 14 bases separating them. Per germline, CDR1 SGHVT and CDR2 SQSDAQ. The CDR3 sequence: CASSERTDLAKNIQYF. The CDR3 DNA sequence: TGTGCCAGCAGCGAAAGGACAGACCTAGCCAAAAACATTCAGTACTTC.

The chain employs TRBV11-2 and TRBJ2-7; tentatively, D is TRBD1 (5 bases). The V and J ends lost 5 bases and 7 bases respectively, with 12 bases between them. The germline gives CDR1 SGHAT, CDR2 FQNNGV. The CDR3 extends over 12 amino acids. The chain's CDR3 is CASSRRTREQYF. The CDR3 DNA follows: TGTGCCAGCAGCCGCAGGACAAGGGAGCAGTACTTC.

By share, this clonotype counts as medium-sized. The V gene is TRBV6-1, the J gene TRBJ2-5, with D unclear. CDR1 and CDR2 from the germline V gene are MNHNS and SASEGT. The CDR3 extends over 13 amino acids. V was pared by 4 bases and J by 1 base, with 7 bases between. The CDR3 DNA sequence: TGTGCCAGCAGTGGGGTATCCCAAGAGACCCAGTACTTC. Amino acids: CASSGVSQETQYF.

This clonotype turned up a few times. The rearrangement links TRBV7-6 to TRBJ2-5, with 9 bases identical to TRBD1. CDR3 length equals 12 residues. Germline CDR1 and CDR2: SGHVS and FNYEAQ. Trimming cost V 7 bases and J 4 bases; bases outside gene matches: 1. The CDR3 spells CASKDRGETQYF. CDR3 bases: TGTGCCAGCAAGGACAGGGGAGAGACCCAGTACTTC.

The genes are TRBV28 and TRBJ1-1, with D perhaps TRBD1 or TRBD2 (5 bases each). The end of the DNA aligns better with TRBJ2-1, so the J call may be wrong. Germline-derived CDR1 and CDR2 are MDHEN and SYDVKM. This CDR3 has 15 residues. The CDR3 bases are TGTGCCAGCAGGCCAGGGACGGCGGCCTACAATGAGCAGTTCTTC. This translates into CASRPGTAAYNEQFF.

This clonotype was observed a few times. V gene TRBV28 combines with J gene TRBJ2-7, with 10 positions matching TRBD1. The CDR3 totals 15 residues. The V segment lost 6 bases and the J segment 1 base; nucleotides outside the gene matches: 6. Germline CDR1 reads MDHEN; CDR2 reads SYDVKM. The chain's CDR3 is CASSSQGQGSYEQYF. The DNA of the CDR3 is TGTGCCAGCAGCTCTCAGGGACAGGGGTCCTACGAGCAGTACTTC.

The V gene is TRBV6-8, the J gene TRBJ2-7, with TRBD1 matching over 9 bases. The CDR3 has 14 residues. Trimming cost V 7 bases and J 7 bases; bases outside gene matches: 11. CDR1 MNHGY and CDR2 SAAAGT come from the germline V gene. The CDR3 DNA is TGTGCCAGCACCCCAGGACAGGGGTTAAATGAGCAGTACTTC. Encoded protein: CASTPGQGLNEQYF.

By share, this clonotype counts as medium-sized (0.01 to 0.1%). The rearrangement joins TRBV11-2 to TRBJ2-7, with D perhaps matching TRBD1 (5 bases). Germline V lookup: CDR1 SGHAT, CDR2 FQNNGV. The CDR3 runs 14 residues. The V end lost 2 bases, the J end lost 5 bases, and 13 bases lay between the germline ends. CDR3 region: CASSLILRGNEQYF. CDR3 bases: TGTGCCAGCAGCTTAATATTAAGGGGAAACGAGCAGTACTTC. Drawing the rest from reference TRBV11-2 and TRBJ2-7, the complete variable domain is EAGVAQSPRYKIIEKRQSVAFWCNPISGHATLYWYQQILGQGPKLLIQFQNNGVVDDSQLPKDRFSAERLKGVDSTLKIQPAKLEDSAVYLCASSLILRGNEQYFGPGTRLTVT.

The DNA for the CDR3 is TGTGCCAGCAGCTTAGAAGGCAGATTAGCCAAAAACATTCAGTACTTC. It yields the protein CASSLEGRLAKNIQYF. This sequence joins TRBV7-7 and TRBJ2-4; D gene unclear. The ends were cut back, 1 base at V and 0 bases at J, with 10 bases in the middle. The germline CDR1 and CDR2 sequences are SSHAT and FNYEAQ (reference sequence). The CDR3 spans 16 residues. The complete variable domain, with remaining parts taken from reference TRBV7-7 and TRBJ2-4, reads GAGVSQSPRYKVTKRGQDVTLRCDPISSHATLYWYQQALGQGPEFLTYFNYEAQPDKSGLPSDRFSAERPEGSISTLTIQRTEQRDSAMYRCASSLEGRLAKNIQYFGAGTRLSVL.

V gene TRBV6-6 combines with J gene TRBJ2-1; TRBD2 matches at 7 bases. CDR3 length equals 16 residues. Trimming cost V 6 bases and J 4 bases; bases outside gene matches: 12. The V gene's germline CDR1 is MNHNY and CDR2 SVGAGI (reference sequence). The CDR3 spells CASRSMVGGIYNEQFF. The CDR3 DNA is TGTGCCAGCAGGTCAATGGTGGGAGGGATTTACAATGAGCAGTTCTTC.

The chain is built from TRBV6-1 and TRBJ2-4; D possibly uses TRBD1 or TRBD2 (6 bases each). The CDR3 has 17 residues. V was cut by 4 bases and J by 15 bases, with 31 bases left in between. Looked up from germline, CDR1 is MNHNS and CDR2 is SASEGT. For the CDR3, the DNA is TGTGCCAGCAGTGGACGAGGGGGAGGAAATAACACCGGGGAGCTGTACTTC. This encodes CASSGRGGGNNTGELYF.

The chain has TRBV6-2 or TRBV6-3 and TRBJ1-2; tentative D call: TRBD1 (5 bases). CDR3 length: 12 amino acids. Trimming removed 5 bases at V and 3 bases at J, with 7 bases between. From germline, CDR1 is MNHEY and CDR2 SVGEGT. For the CDR3, the DNA is TGTGCCAGCAGTCCGGGGGACTATGGCTACACCTTC. Translation: CASSPGDYGYTF.

The V call is TRBV7-2, the J call TRBJ2-5; D perhaps matches TRBD2 (7 bases). Germline V CDR1 and CDR2: SGHTA, FQGNSA. The V and J ends lost 3 bases and 4 bases respectively, with 15 bases between them. The CDR3 totals 15 residues. The CDR3 reads CASSFNGGGRETQYF. Here the CDR3 DNA reads TGTGCCAGCAGCTTTAACGGGGGCGGGAGAGAGACCCAGTACTTC.

This clonotype has just a few counts. The CDR3 nucleotides read TGTGCCAGCAGTTTTTCCCTAGGATTGGGGAGCTCCTACGAGCAGTACTTC. Protein: CASSFSLGLGSSYEQYF. V and J are TRBV28 and TRBJ2-7; a weak D match, TRBD2 (5 bases). The CDR3 runs 17 residues. Germline values: CDR1 MDHEN, CDR2 SYDVKM. Trimming shortened V by 3 bases and J by 0 bases, and 18 bases separated the two germline ends.